This T cell receptor (beta chain) was obtained from a study of cytomegalovirus exposure and HLA in healthy donors. A single count supports this clone. The PCR used 60 Vbeta and 13 Jbeta primers. Clones were read by immunoSEQ multiplex PCR, and TCRdb kept only the in-frame ones, dropping some. This table holds over 150,000 clones, around 75% found once. Sequencing was carried out using PBMCs. The sequence came from a male donor in good health and CMV-seronegative.

The CDR3 DNA sequence: TGCGCCAGCAGCCAGATCACCCCCCAACAGGAGAAGGATGGCTACACCTTC. Encoded protein: CASSQITPQQEKDGYTF. The chain links TRBV4-1 to TRBJ1-2, with D possibly being TRBD1 (5 bases). The CDR3 extends over 17 amino acids. Germline CDR1 is MGHRA and CDR2 is YSYEKL. With 3 bases removed from V and 6 bases from J, the gap between germline ends came to 23 bases.